The clone carrying this T cell receptor (beta chain) was found a few times. Its antigen is unidentified. MiXCR, run by TCRdb on the 5' RACE reads, gives a single entry per CDR3 protein. The sample lists around 230,000 distinct CDR3 sequences; over 8% were seen once. The data were obtained in a study of identical twins. Study-level points and caveats: Whereas memory repertoires showed no such difference, abundant cord blood beta clonotypes carried fewer insertions.

Germline CDR1 and CDR2: SGHTA and FQGNSA. With 8 bases clipped from V and 6 bases from J, the junction kept 7 bases outside the gene matches. The length of the CDR3 is 14 residues. The chain employs TRBV7-2 and TRBJ2-7; 13 nucleotides line up with TRBD2. This sequence originates from a woman aged 18-29 years in good health. The source material was memory (CD45RO+) T cells sorted from blood. The CDR3: CASRLAGGSSEQYF. The CDR3 nucleotides read TGTGCCAGCCGACTAGCGGGAGGTTCGAGCGAGCAGTACTTC.